This paragraph covers one T cell receptor beta chain sequence. The junction departs from the called germline gene at one end, perhaps through a read error. This sample was taken from a study of technical replicates of blood from a handful of donors. The germline V gene has CDR1 SSHAT and CDR2 FNYEAQ (reference sequence). There are 16 residues in the CDR3. Profiling relied on immunoSEQ multiplex PCR, and the TCRdb table lists in-frame clones only, not all of them. The data contain around 78,000 clones, about 93% of them singletons. The specimen sequenced was T cells isolated from PBMCs. This sequence originates from a human donor in good health. This rearrangement joins TRBV7-7 to TRBJ2-3, with 10 bases that match TRBD2. The CDR3 here is CASSLGSGGGTDTQYF. In DNA form, the CDR3 reads TGTGCTAGCAGCTTAGGAAGCGGGGGGGGCACAGATACGCAGTATTTT.